The rows below give T cell receptor beta chains drawn from one sample of a study of blood T cell repertoires in COVID-19. Profiling relied on immunoSEQ multiplex PCR, and the TCRdb table lists in-frame clones only, not all of them. The sample lists almost 85,000 clones, around four fifths occurring once. Sequenced material: peripheral blood. Receptor source: a man older than 75 with active or convalescent COVID-19. Both conserved end residues are part of each CDR3. D genes are given only for firm matches. Not all rows give a size; the values are once, few, many and, for expanded clones, a class.

CDR3 length	J gene	D gene	V gene	clone size	CDR3 DNA	CDR3 protein
16	TRBJ2-3	TRBD2	TRBV10-3	NA	TGTGCCATCAGTGAGGGACTAGCGGGAGGCACAGATACGCAGTATTTT	CAISEGLAGGTDTQYF
16	TRBJ2-5	TRBD2	TRBV7-2	NA	TGTGCCAGCAGCTCAAGGATTTTGCGGGGGGGAGAGACCCAGTACTTC	CASSSRILRGGETQYF
17	TRBJ2-5	TRBD1	TRBV11-2	NA	TGTGCCAGCAGCTTAGTTGGTAGGACAGGGGGCGTAGAGACCCAGTACTTC	CASSLVGRTGGVETQYF
14	TRBJ2-7	TRBD1	TRBV11-2	NA	TGTGCCAGCAGCCAGGGACAGGGAACCTACGAGCAGTACTTC	CASSQGQGTYEQYF
13	TRBJ1-2	TRBD1	TRBV4-3	NA	TGCGCCAGCAGCCAAGAACAGGGGGCTGGCTACACCTTC	CASSQEQGAGYTF
14	TRBJ2-5	TRBD2	TRBV5-1	NA	TGCGCCAGCACCGTTAGCGGGAGAGGGGAGACCCAGTACTTC	CASTVSGRGETQYF
13	TRBJ1-1	TRBD1	TRBV6-6	NA	TGTGCCAGCATTAGGGACAGGAACACTGAAGCTTTCTTT	CASIRDRNTEAFF
14	TRBJ1-4	NA	TRBV6-5	NA	TGTGCCAGCAGTTACTCTCATATCGGTGAAAAACTGTTTTTT	CASSYSHIGEKLFF
15	TRBJ2-7	NA	TRBV6-1	once	TGTGCCAGCAGTGAATTTCAGGGGTTTTACGACGAGCAGTACTTC	CASSEFQGFYDEQYF
13	TRBJ2-7	NA	TRBV18	many	TGTGCCAGCTCAACGGGACACTTCTACGAGCAGTACTTC	CASSTGHFYEQYF
13	TRBJ2-5	NA	TRBV7-2	NA	TGTGCCAGCAGCGGACAGTCCCAAGAGACCCAGTACTTC	CASSGQSQETQYF
14	TRBJ1-5	TRBD1	TRBV11-2	NA	TGTGCCAGCAGCTTGACAGGGAGCAATCAGCCCCAGCATTTT	CASSLTGSNQPQHF